This TCR beta chain is drawn from a study of shared clonotypes between healthy human individuals. As concerns this clone: The same CDR3 is also encoded by other DNA sequences in this sample.

Method: immunoSEQ multiplex PCR; TCRdb's copy keeps in-frame clones and lacks some. In the table there are some 2,100,000 clones, more than 85% of which are singletons. Naive CD8 cells, CD45RO-negative and positively selected for CCR7, excluded terminally differentiated effector memory CD45RA+ cells. The receptor was derived from a man aged 18 to 29 in good health. Some clones in this sample may be carry-over from other donors' samples. The sample taken for sequencing was naive CD8+ T cells from PBMCs.

CDR3 DNA: TGTGCCAGCAGCCCTGGACAGGGGAGATACAATGAGCAGTTCTTC. Translated: CASSPGQGRYNEQFF. The V gene is TRBV7-9, the J gene TRBJ2-1, with 9 bases lining up with TRBD1. The CDR3 runs to 15 residues. V trimming: 5 bases; J trimming: 4 bases; junction bases outside the gene matches: 6. Per germline, CDR1 SEHNR and CDR2 FQNEAQ (reference sequence).